The T cell receptor (beta chain) under discussion was sequenced for a study of control samples from healthy donors and cancer patients. With 7 bases clipped from V and 2 bases from J, the junction kept 14 bases outside the gene matches. The CDR3 consists of 17 residues. Germline V lookup: CDR1 SNHLY, CDR2 FYNNEI. Libraries were prepared by immunoSEQ multiplex PCR; TCRdb keeps only in-frame clonotypes and omits some of them. The sample includes 100,000 to 150,000 clones, more than 80% of them seen just once. Specimen: blood. This chain uses TRBV2 with TRBJ1-1, with 9 bases identical to TRBD1. This receptor was identified in a man between 50 and 59 years old in good health. This CDR3 is CASILQGAGGPNTEAFF. In DNA form, the CDR3 reads TGTGCCAGCATCTTACAGGGGGCCGGGGGTCCAAACACTGAAGCTTTCTTT. Complete variable domain (other parts from reference TRBV2 and TRBJ1-1): EPEVTQTPSHQVTQMGQEVILRCVPISNHLYFYWYRQILGQKVEFLVSFYNNEISEKSEIFDDQFSVERPDGSNFTLKIRSTKLEDSAMYFCASILQGAGGPNTEAFFGQGTRLTVV.